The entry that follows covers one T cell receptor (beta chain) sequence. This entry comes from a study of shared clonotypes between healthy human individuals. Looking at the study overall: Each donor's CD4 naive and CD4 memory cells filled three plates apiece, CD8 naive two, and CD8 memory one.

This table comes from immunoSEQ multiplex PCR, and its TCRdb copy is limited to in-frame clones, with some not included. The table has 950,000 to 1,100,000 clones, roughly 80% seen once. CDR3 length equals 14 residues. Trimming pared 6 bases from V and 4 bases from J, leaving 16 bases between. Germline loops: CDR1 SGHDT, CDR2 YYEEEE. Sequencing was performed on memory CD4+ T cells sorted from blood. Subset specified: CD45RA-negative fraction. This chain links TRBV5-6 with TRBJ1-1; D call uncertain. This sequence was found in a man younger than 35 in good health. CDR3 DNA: TGTGCCAGCAACATTGTCTCCCGGGGCACTGAAGCTTTCTTT. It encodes CASNIVSRGTEAFF.